The sequence of this T cell receptor beta chain was determined in a study of cytomegalovirus exposure and HLA in healthy donors. With 60 Vbeta and 13 Jbeta primers, the PCR was carried out. Here immunoSEQ multiplex PCR was the method, and the copy in TCRdb shows in-frame clones only, minus some. The profile shows over 130,000 clones, roughly 62% of them singletons. Specimen: PBMCs. This receptor was taken from a male donor in good health and CMV-seronegative.

For the CDR3, the DNA is TGTGCCATCCAAGACAGCTATAGCAATCAGCCCCAGCATTTT. It is translated as CAIQDSYSNQPQHF. The chain joins TRBV10-3 to TRBJ1-5, with D perhaps TRBD1 (5 bases). Trimming shortened V by 8 bases and J by 0 bases, and 11 bases separated the two germline ends. In germline, CDR1 is ENHRY, CDR2 SYGVKD. The CDR3 contains 14 residues.